This entry concerns a single T cell receptor beta chain. Antigen specificity is unknown. This record belongs to a study of Ad26.COV2.S vaccination and SARS-CoV-2 variants. Study findings and constraints: It was reported that spike-specific CD8+ and CD4+ T cell responses were substantially broad after vaccination.

Per germline, CDR1 LGHNA and CDR2 YSLEER. Trimming took off 0 bases at V and 7 bases at J, with 7 bases between the two ends. The CDR3 consists of 13 residues. The protocol was immunoSEQ multiplex PCR, while the TCRdb copy is restricted to in-frame clones and leaves out a portion. Of 350,000 to 450,000 clones detected, about 91% appear once; the ten largest clones hold under 4%. The sample was peripheral blood, taken after recovery from COVID-19. This TCR was sampled from a human donor who had recovered from COVID-19. V and J are TRBV4-3 and TRBJ1-5; no firm D call. For the CDR3, the DNA is TGCGCCAGCAGCCAAGATGTGGGACAGCCCCAGCATTTT. This sequence encodes CASSQDVGQPQHF.